The 6 T cell receptor beta chains presented below share a single source sample, sequenced in a study of blood T cells in healthy people across ages. Sample-barcoded 5' priming and a J-beta primer mix drove a second PCR of 7 to 11 cycles. TCRdb called the 5' RACE reads again in MiXCR, with one record for every CDR3 protein. Among approximately 1.5 million distinct CDR3 sequences listed, about 31% were seen once. Specimen: blood. The receptor source for this set is a young woman in good health.

The rearrangement links TRBV6-8 to TRBJ2-1; D is uncertain. This CDR3 contains 15 residues. The germline V gene has CDR1 MNHGY and CDR2 SAAAGT. Trimming removed 1 base at V and 0 bases at J, with 7 bases between. The CDR3: CASSYWRTSYNEQFF. CDR3 nucleotide sequence: TGTGCCAGCAGTTACTGGCGTACCTCCTACAATGAGCAGTTCTTC.

This rearrangement joins TRBV3-1 to TRBJ1-2; maybe TRBD1 (6 bases). The CDR3 extends over 16 amino acids. Trimming left V 4 bases short and J 8 bases short, with 23 bases between. Germline lookup yields CDR1 LGHDT and CDR2 YNNKEL (reference sequence). Here the CDR3 DNA reads TGTGCCAGCAGCCGAGGGAGAACAGGGAAATTCTCCGGCTACACCTTC. This translates into CASSRGRTGKFSGYTF.

This clonotype appeared once. One end of the junction varies from germline; a read error may be responsible. The rearrangement joins TRBV12-3 or TRBV12-4 to TRBJ1-5; 8 nucleotides align to TRBD1. This CDR3 region has 15 residues. CDR3 sequence (DNA): TGTACCAGCAGTAGGAACAGGGGGATCGATCAGCCCCAGCATTTT. This gives the protein CTSSRNRGIDQPQHF.

The CDR3 loop reads CASSARAPGSYGYTF. As DNA, the CDR3 is TGCGCCAGCAGTGCACGAGCACCAGGGAGTTATGGCTACACCTTC. J is TRBJ1-2 and V is TRBV10-2, with D maybe TRBD1 (5 bases). Germline lookup yields CDR1 WSHSY and CDR2 SAAADI. The CDR3 is made up of 15 amino acids. The V gene lost 4 bases and the J gene lost 5 bases, with 17 bases spanning the gap.

The chain recombines TRBV2 with TRBJ2-1; TRBD1 aligns across 7 bases. V was pared by 6 bases and J by 8 bases, with 10 bases of the junction left unmatched. The CDR3 covers 14 residues. Germline loops: CDR1 SNHLY, CDR2 FYNNEI. The CDR3 bases are TGTGCCAGCAGCCCCACGACAGGGATGGATGAGCAGTTCTTC. It encodes CASSPTTGMDEQFF.

This rearrangement joins TRBV5-1 to TRBJ1-1; the match to TRBD1 covers 8 bases. The V segment lost 4 bases and the J segment 3 bases; nucleotides outside the gene matches: 11. CDR1 and CDR2 (germline): SGHRS, YFSETQ. The CDR3 is 16 residues long. CDR3 protein: CASSHGPGQADTEAFF. CDR3 coding DNA: TGCGCCAGCAGCCATGGGCCGGGACAGGCGGACACTGAAGCTTTCTTT.